These 15 T cell receptor beta chains share one sample of origin, sequenced in a study of post-analysis software for immune sequencing data. Study-level results: Comparison of patients with controls showed five TRBV segments more frequent in patients, TRBV5-6, TRBV5-1 and TRBV20-1 among them.

Libraries were made from TCR beta cDNA, and they carried unique molecular identifiers. TCRdb itself ran the PCR reads through MiXCR, one entry per CDR3 protein. In the table there are about 260,000 distinct CDR3 sequences, 30% to 45% of which are singletons. Antigens for these TCRs are unknown. Sequencing was done on a sample of blood. The receptor set was obtained from a girl under 18 with multiple sclerosis.

This clonotype was detected many times. J is TRBJ2-1 and V is TRBV4-1; TRBD2 is a possible D gene (6 bases). Germline loops: CDR1 MGHRA, CDR2 YSYEKL. V was clipped by 1 base and J by 9 bases, with 16 bases between them. This CDR3 comprises 15 residues. CDR3 sequence: CASSQGGKGRGEQFF. CDR3 DNA sequence: TGCGCCAGCAGCCAAGGCGGGAAGGGTCGGGGTGAGCAGTTCTTC.

This clonotype turned up a few times. The V gene is TRBV5-1, the J gene TRBJ2-5; TRBD1 might be the D (6 bases). Trimming shortened V by 0 bases and J by 1 base, and 10 bases separated the two germline ends. Germline CDR1 reads SGHRS; CDR2 reads YFSETQ. CDR3 length: 15 amino acids. The CDR3 DNA sequence: TGCGCCAGCAGCTTGGGCAGGGGAGCCCAAGAGACCCAGTACTTC. Its translation is CASSLGRGAQETQYF.

The table lists this clonotype with many counts. The J gene is TRBJ1-2, the V gene TRBV27, with 8 bases that match TRBD1. The V and J ends lost 0 bases and 2 bases, in that order; junction bases with no gene match: 2. Germline-derived CDR1 and CDR2 are MNHEY and SMNVEV (reference sequence). This CDR3 is built from 15 residues. CDR3 sequence (DNA): TGTGCCAGCAGTTTATCGGCAGGGGGCAACTATGGCTACACCTTC. Protein sequence: CASSLSAGGNYGYTF.

This clonotype was seen a few times. The rearrangement uses TRBV5-5 and TRBJ1-1; 7 nucleotides agree with TRBD1. The germline CDR1 and CDR2 sequences are SGHKS and YYEKEE (reference sequence). Unmatched junction bases numbered 8, after V lost 1 base and J lost 5 bases. The CDR3 runs to 15 residues. CDR3 in amino acids: CASSLSGRGVTEAFF. CDR3 nucleotides: TGTGCCAGCAGCTTGAGTGGCAGGGGGGTGACTGAAGCTTTCTTT.

This clonotype was counted between two and nine times. The gene calls are TRBV20-1 and TRBJ2-2; D is undetermined. Germline values: CDR1 DFQATT, CDR2 SNEGSKA (reference sequence). The CDR3 runs to 14 residues. V dropped 1 base and J dropped 5 bases, with 11 bases sitting between them. CDR3 nucleotide sequence: TGCAGTGCTAGAGTAGGCGAGACGACCGGGGAGCTGTTTTTT. Amino acid sequence: CSARVGETTGELFF.

In its sample, this clonotype ranks as medium-sized. The chain uses TRBV7-9 and TRBJ1-4; TRBD1 agrees at 10 bases. The CDR3 length is 14 residues. J lost 6 bases, V lost 5 bases, and 3 bases had no gene match. The germline V gene encodes CDR1 SEHNR and CDR2 FQNEAQ (reference sequence). CDR3 loop: CASSGGQGDEKLFF. In DNA, the CDR3 is TGTGCCAGCAGCGGAGGACAGGGGGATGAAAAACTGTTTTTT. The variable domain in full, completed from reference TRBV7-9 and TRBJ1-4, reads DTGVSQNPRHKITKRGQNVTFRCDPISEHNRLYWYRQTLGQGPEFLTYFQNEAQLEKSRLLSDRFSAERPKGSFSTLEIQRTEQGDSAMYLCASSGGQGDEKLFFGSGTQLSVL.

The chain recombines TRBV24-1 with TRBJ2-1; 7 nucleotides align to TRBD2. Germline-derived CDR1 and CDR2 are KGHDR and SFDVKD. This CDR3 is built from 14 residues. After removal of 1 base from V and 15 bases from J, the junction contained 11 bases not matched to a gene. The CDR3 region is CATSDFRDGGFLFF. CDR3 DNA: TGTGCCACCAGTGATTTTCGGGACGGGGGGTTTTTGTTCTTC.

The chain uses TRBV18 and TRBJ2-1, with D perhaps matching TRBD2 (5 bases). CDR3 length: 17 residues. V shed 0 bases and J shed 3 bases, with 15 bases lying between them. CDR1 is KGHSH, CDR2 LQKENI, per germline. The chain's CDR3 is CASSPPRVPAFYNEQFF. DNA for the CDR3: TGTGCCAGCTCACCACCGCGGGTACCAGCTTTCTACAATGAGCAGTTCTTC.

This clonotype appeared a single time. The V call is TRBV5-1, the J call TRBJ1-2, with a possible D match to TRBD1 (5 bases). Germline-derived CDR1 and CDR2 are SGHRS and YFSETQ. This CDR3 is 17 amino acids long. Trimming took 2 bases from V and 5 from J, leaving 22 bases between them. This CDR3 is CASSLLGPRSGLYGYTF. The CDR3 DNA follows: TGCGCCAGCAGCTTACTGGGTCCCCGTTCGGGACTGTATGGCTACACCTTC.

This chain connects TRBV11-2 to TRBJ1-3, with 10 nucleotides matching TRBD1. This CDR3 has 19 amino acids. The germline V gene encodes CDR1 SGHAT and CDR2 FQNNGV. The V segment lost 5 bases and the J segment 2 bases; nucleotides outside the gene matches: 15. In DNA, the CDR3 is TGTGCCAGCAGCACGACTTCACCCGGGACAGGGGATCCTGGAAACACCATATATTTT. Translated: CASSTTSPGTGDPGNTIYF. Full variable domain (remainder filled in from reference TRBV11-2 and TRBJ1-3): EAGVAQSPRYKIIEKRQSVAFWCNPISGHATLYWYQQILGQGPKLLIQFQNNGVVDDSQLPKDRFSAERLKGVDSTLKIQPAKLEDSAVYLCASSTTSPGTGDPGNTIYFGEGSWLTVV.

The V gene is TRBV29-1, the J gene TRBJ1-1; a possible D gene is TRBD1 (5 bases). V lost 8 bases and J 8 bases, leaving 18 bases between the germline ends. The CDR3 spans 12 residues. CDR1 and CDR2 from the germline V gene are SQVTM and ANQGSEA. The CDR3 DNA is TGCAGCCCGGGACTTCAGAACGGGGAAGCTTTCTTT. Translating gives CSPGLQNGEAFF.

Ten or more counts support this clonotype. This chain connects TRBV12-3 or TRBV12-4 to TRBJ2-1, with 11 bases matching TRBD2. The ends lost 10 bases at V and 6 bases at J; junction bases unmatched: 5. The CDR3 extends over 13 amino acids. The DNA of the CDR3 is TGTGCCACCGATAGCGGGGGGGGCAATGAGCAGTTCTTC. Translation: CATDSGGGNEQFF.

In this sample, this clonotype turned up many times. In DNA, the CDR3 is TGTGCCACCAGCAGAACGACCCGGACAGGGACCTTCTTCTCTGGGGCCAACGTCCTGACTTTC. The encoded protein is CATSRTTRTGTFFSGANVLTF. V gene TRBV15 combines with J gene TRBJ2-6, with 8 bases matching TRBD1. V trimming: 2 bases; J trimming: 0 bases; junction bases outside the gene matches: 15. CDR1 is LNHNV, CDR2 YYDKDF, per germline (reference sequence). The CDR3 totals 21 residues.

About this clonotype: This clone may be a read error of a much larger clone one base away. The chain has TRBV15 and TRBJ2-7, with D perhaps TRBD1 (5 bases). Germline CDR1 and CDR2: LNHNV and YYDKDF (reference sequence). This CDR3 has 13 residues. CDR3 sequence (DNA): TGTGCCGCCAGCAGAAATTTCAGGGACGAGCAGTACTTC. This encodes CAASRNFRDEQYF.

This clonotype was seen only a few times. The chain carries TRBV27 and TRBJ1-4, with TRBD1 as a possible D gene (6 bases). The CDR3 sequence is 16 residues long. The V gene's germline CDR1 is MNHEY and CDR2 SMNVEV (reference sequence). Trimming left V 6 bases short and J 5 bases short, with 19 bases between. The CDR3 nucleotides read TGTGCCAGCAGCCGAACAGCAGGGGCCTTAAATGAAAAACTGTTTTTT. This translates into CASSRTAGALNEKLFF.